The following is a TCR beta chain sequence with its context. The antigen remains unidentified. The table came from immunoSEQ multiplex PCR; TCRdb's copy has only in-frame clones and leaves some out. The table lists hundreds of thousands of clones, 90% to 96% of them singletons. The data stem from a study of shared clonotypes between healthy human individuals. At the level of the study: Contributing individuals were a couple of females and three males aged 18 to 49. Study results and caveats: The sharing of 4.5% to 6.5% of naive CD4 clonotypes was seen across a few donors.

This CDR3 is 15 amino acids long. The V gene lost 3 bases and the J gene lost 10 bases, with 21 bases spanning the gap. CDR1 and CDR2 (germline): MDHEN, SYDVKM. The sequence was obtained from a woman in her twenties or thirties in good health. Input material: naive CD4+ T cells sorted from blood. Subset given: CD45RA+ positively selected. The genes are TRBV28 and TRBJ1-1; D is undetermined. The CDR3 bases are TGTGCCAGCAGTTTGCCCCTACCCGGGCCGAAAGGAGCTTTCTTT. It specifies CASSLPLPGPKGAFF. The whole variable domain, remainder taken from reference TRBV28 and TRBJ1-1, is DVKVTQSSRYLVKRTGEKVFLECVQDMDHENMFWYRQDPGLGLRLIYFSYDVKMKEKGDIPEGYSVSREKKERFSLILESASTNQTSMYLCASSLPLPGPKGAFFGQGTRLTVV.